Presented here are 30 T cell receptor beta chains from one specimen sequenced in a study of prognosis after radiotherapy for stage I lung cancer. Template was genomic DNA; TCR beta CDR3 amplified in two multiplex PCR rounds. During first-round PCR, primers specific to each TRBV and TRBJ gene were used. Each CDR3 protein is one row after TCRdb ran MiXCR on the multiplex PCR reads. The sample has about 15,000 distinct CDR3 sequences, around 40% seen once. The sample here was PBMCs, taken before or after stereotactic body radiation therapy (not recorded which). Receptor source: a donor of 50 years or more with non-small cell lung cancer.

This clonotype was picked up many times. The chain has TRBV5-6 and TRBJ2-3; the D is unclear. Between the trimmed V and J ends, which lost 1 base and 7 bases, there was a span of 7 bases. CDR3 size: 12 residues. CDR1 is SGHDT, CDR2 YYEEEE, per germline. The CDR3 protein is CASSLFGNTQYF. In DNA, the CDR3 is TGTGCCAGCAGCTTGTTTGGAAATACGCAGTATTTT.

This clonotype showed up many times. The gene calls are TRBV6-2 or TRBV6-3 and TRBJ2-5, with D uncertain. This CDR3 spans 12 amino acids. Germline CDR1 MNHEY, CDR2 SVGEGT. V was clipped by 0 bases and J by 5 bases, with 4 bases between them. CDR3 region: CASSYSPETQYF. CDR3 bases: TGTGCCAGCAGTTACTCGCCGGAGACCCAGTACTTC.

The chain links TRBV6-1 to TRBJ2-7, with 7 bases fitting TRBD1. This CDR3 is built from 15 residues. CDR1 is MNHNS, CDR2 SASEGT, per germline. The ends lost 9 bases at V and 0 bases at J; junction bases unmatched: 11. CDR3 region: CARSHIRDSSYEQYF. As DNA, the CDR3 is TGTGCCAGAAGTCACATCCGGGACAGCTCCTACGAGCAGTACTTC.

In regard to this clonotype: A junction boundary mismatches the germline segment, possibly from a read error. This chain links TRBV6-1 with TRBJ1-5; possible D gene TRBD1, 5 bases. The CDR3 runs 17 residues. CDR1 and CDR2 from the germline V gene are MNHNS and SASEGT. As DNA, the CDR3 is TGTGCCGGCAGTGGGGGTGCGGGGGTGGCTAGCAATCAGCCCCAGCATTTT. This gives the protein CAGSGGAGVASNQPQHF.

At least ten counts were recorded for this clonotype. The rearrangement uses TRBV19 and TRBJ1-2; 8 bases are shared with TRBD1. Germline V gene data show CDR1 as LNHDA and CDR2 as SQIVND (reference sequence). V was pared by 3 bases and J by 2 bases, with 11 bases of the junction left unmatched. The CDR3 covers 17 residues. DNA of the CDR3: TGTGCCAGTAGTATCCCCTCTGGACAGGGTCTGAACTATGGCTACACCTTC. This translates into CASSIPSGQGLNYGYTF.

The chain has TRBV12-3 or TRBV12-4 and TRBJ2-7, with 10 bases matching TRBD1. The V gene end was trimmed by 4 bases and the J gene end by 5 bases; junction bases not matched to a gene: 11. The CDR3 extends over 16 amino acids. CDR3 residues: CASSWGRGDRGDEQYF. The CDR3 DNA reads TGTGCCAGCAGTTGGGGACGAGGGGACAGGGGCGACGAGCAGTACTTC.

The rearrangement links TRBV7-2 to TRBJ2-5; D may correspond to TRBD1 or TRBD2 (5 bases each). In germline, CDR1 is SGHTA, CDR2 FQGNSA. This CDR3 region has 15 residues. Trimming stripped 0 bases from V and 2 bases from J, with 10 bases between. CDR3 protein: CASSLAGVIQETQYF. The CDR3 nucleotides read TGTGCCAGCAGCTTAGCGGGGGTGATACAAGAGACCCAGTACTTC.

This clonotype was picked up many times. The V gene is TRBV6-2 or TRBV6-3, the J gene TRBJ2-5; D is perhaps TRBD1 or TRBD2 (6 bases each). The CDR3 loop spans 17 amino acids. The V gene lost 5 bases and the J gene lost 4 bases, with 23 bases spanning the gap. Germline V gene data show CDR1 as MNHEY and CDR2 as SVGEGT. CDR3 bases: TGTGCCAGCAGTGCGTGGCCAGGGGTGGAGGGAGGAGAGACCCAGTACTTC. Protein product: CASSAWPGVEGGETQYF.

This clonotype was seen once. CDR3 bases: TGTGCCAGCAGTTTTGGTAGCGGTCCCGTCTCAAGCGAGCAGTACTTC. Amino acid sequence: CASSFGSGPVSSEQYF. J is TRBJ2-7 and V is TRBV28; D is perhaps TRBD2 (6 bases). CDR1 is MDHEN, CDR2 SYDVKM, per germline. Trimming stripped 3 bases from V and 6 bases from J, with 21 bases between. This CDR3 contains 16 residues.

This clonotype was seen a handful of times. For the CDR3, the DNA is TGTGCCAGCAGTTTTGTACTATCTGAGACCGGGGAGCTGTTTTTT. Its translation: CASSFVLSETGELFF. V and J are TRBV12-3 or TRBV12-4 and TRBJ2-2; unclear D gene. The CDR3 has 15 amino acids. V shed 3 bases and J shed 5 bases, with 13 bases lying between them.

CDR3 nucleotide sequence: TGTGCCAGCAGCTTAGCAGTACTAGCGGGACTTGAGCAGTTCTTC. Protein sequence: CASSLAVLAGLEQFF. The chain employs TRBV7-6 and TRBJ2-1, with 10 bases that match TRBD2. Per the germline V gene, CDR1 is SGHVS and CDR2 is FNYEAQ. The CDR3 has 15 residues. J lost 9 bases, V lost 0 bases, and 5 bases had no gene match. Full variable domain (missing parts from reference TRBV7-6 and TRBJ2-1): GAGVSQSPRYKVTKRGQDVALRCDPISGHVSLYWYRQALGQGPEFLTYFNYEAQQDKSGLPNDRFSAERPEGSISTLTIQRTEQRDSAMYRCASSLAVLAGLEQFFGPGTRLTVL.

This clonotype was seen ten or more times. This chain links TRBV6-2 or TRBV6-3 with TRBJ2-5; 10 positions match TRBD2. The CDR3 covers 13 residues. The germline V gene encodes CDR1 MNHEY and CDR2 SVGEGT. The trim removed 6 bases at V and 5 bases at J, leaving 3 bases unmatched. DNA of the CDR3: TGTGCCAGCAGCCGGGGACTAGCGGAGACCCAGTACTTC. It is translated as CASSRGLAETQYF.

This clonotype was recorded at least ten times. The rearrangement joins TRBV5-1 to TRBJ2-3; no clear D. The CDR3 runs to 13 residues. The V and J ends lost 0 bases and 2 bases respectively, with 4 bases between them. Germline CDR1 and CDR2: SGHRS and YFSETQ. The CDR3 here is CASSLVVTDTQYF. The CDR3 coding sequence is TGCGCCAGCAGCTTGGTTGTCACAGATACGCAGTATTTT.

This clonotype was seen ten or more times. V is TRBV6-2 or TRBV6-3 and J is TRBJ1-5; unclear D gene. The CDR3 length is 14 residues. V lost 5 bases, J lost 1 base, and 9 bases lay in between. Per germline, CDR1 MNHEY and CDR2 SVGEGT. DNA for the CDR3: TGTGCCAGCAGTCGTGGAGGGAGCAATCAGCCCCAGCATTTT. Translated, it gives CASSRGGSNQPQHF.

The chain has TRBV2 and TRBJ1-2, with a tentative D call TRBD1 (6 bases). Germline CDR1 reads SNHLY; CDR2 reads FYNNEI. The V end was cut by 2 bases, the J end by 12 bases, with 16 bases between. The CDR3 loop spans 13 amino acids. The CDR3 DNA is TGTGCCAGCAGTGAAAGGGGGGCCTCTGGAAACACCTTC. It encodes CASSERGASGNTF.

This clonotype was detected ten times or more. CDR3 nucleotide sequence: TGTGCCAGTAACCCCGCAGGGGGGTCCGGGGAGCTGTTTTTT. Encoded protein: CASNPAGGSGELFF. The chain recombines TRBV19 with TRBJ2-2, with a tentative D call TRBD1 (7 bases). Germline lookup yields CDR1 LNHDA and CDR2 SQIVND (reference sequence). V lost 7 bases to trimming and J lost 6 bases, with 15 bases between them. This CDR3 contains 14 residues.

This chain connects TRBV6-6 to TRBJ2-5; D possibly corresponds to TRBD2 (5 bases). Germline assignment: CDR1 MNHNY and CDR2 SVGAGI (reference sequence). Trimming pared 0 bases from V and 3 bases from J, leaving 17 bases between. CDR3 length: 17 amino acids. CDR3 sequence reads: CASSYSRVGRDEETQYF. DNA of the CDR3: TGTGCCAGCAGTTACTCGAGGGTGGGTAGAGACGAAGAGACCCAGTACTTC.

The chain links TRBV27 to TRBJ2-7; D is undetermined. Germline V gene lookup returns CDR1 MNHEY and CDR2 SMNVEV (reference sequence). The CDR3 totals 14 residues. V lost 6 bases, J lost 0 bases, and 12 bases lay in between. The DNA of the CDR3 is TGTGCCAGCAGACCGACCCAGAGCTCCTACGAGCAGTACTTC. Translating it yields CASRPTQSSYEQYF.

Regarding this clonotype: This likely reflects a read error, since a far larger clone is one base away. DNA of the CDR3: TGTGCCAGCAGTGTACACGGTGGCTACAATGAGCATTTCTTC. This gives the protein CASSVHGGYNEHFF. V gene TRBV6-6 combines with J gene TRBJ2-1; no clear D gene. Germline values: CDR1 MNHNY, CDR2 SVGAGI (reference sequence). The length of the CDR3 is 14 residues.

As concerns this clonotype: One end of the junction varies from germline; a read error may be responsible. The gene calls are TRBV20-1 and TRBJ1-1; TRBD1 matches at 10 bases. The CDR3 sequence is 14 residues long. Germline CDR1 is DFQATT and CDR2 is SNEGSKA (reference sequence). CDR3 in DNA: TGCAGTGCTCAGGGACAGGGGACGGGCACTGAAGCTTTATTT. It encodes CSAQGQGTGTEALF.

This clonotype was seen many times. The chain couples TRBV4-1 to TRBJ2-3; possible D gene TRBD2, 6 bases. V shed 0 bases and J shed 2 bases, with 21 bases lying between them. The CDR3 is 19 amino acids. The germline V gene encodes CDR1 MGHRA and CDR2 YSYEKL. This CDR3 is CASSQDAILLGGYTDTQYF. The CDR3, as DNA: TGCGCCAGCAGCCAAGATGCGATCTTGCTGGGGGGTTACACAGATACGCAGTATTTT.

Comment on this clonotype: A single base is all that separates this from a far larger clone, so a read error is likely. This chain connects TRBV6-2 or TRBV6-3 to TRBJ1-4; 9 nucleotides agree with TRBD1. Per germline, CDR1 MNHEY and CDR2 SVGEGT. The CDR3 sequence is 14 residues long. The CDR3 spells CANSEGTGYEKLFF. CDR3 DNA: TGTGCCAACAGTGAGGGGACAGGGTATGAAAAACTGTTTTTT.

Note on this clonotype: It is likely a read error: a sequence one base away is far more abundant. V gene TRBV6-9 combines with J gene TRBJ1-2; D call uncertain. The CDR3 sequence is 13 residues long. CDR1 and CDR2 (germline): MNHGY, SVAAGI. The V end was cut by 3 bases, the J end by 5 bases, with 10 bases between. The CDR3 here is CASSYGVRYGYTF. Written as DNA, the CDR3 is TGTGCCAGCAGTTACGGTGTGAGATATGGCTACACCTTC.

In this sample, this clonotype turned up many times. The genes are TRBV28 and TRBJ1-4, with 8 nucleotides matching TRBD1. From germline, CDR1 is MDHEN and CDR2 SYDVKM. The CDR3 length is 15 residues. Losses at the gene ends were 4 bases for V and 5 bases for J; bases not matched to a gene: 6. CDR3 sequence: CASSSPGQANEKLFF. The CDR3 DNA reads as TGTGCCAGCAGTTCTCCGGGACAGGCAAATGAAAAACTGTTTTTT.

By share, this clonotype counts as medium-sized. The CDR3 DNA reads TGTGCCAGCAAACGGACAGGGAGCTCCTACGAGCAGTACTTC. It codes for CASKRTGSSYEQYF. V usage is TRBV6-1 and J usage is TRBJ2-7, with 8 nucleotides matching TRBD1. Germline lookup yields CDR1 MNHNS and CDR2 SASEGT. After removal of 7 bases from V and 0 bases from J, the junction contained 5 bases not matched to a gene. The CDR3 totals 14 residues.

This clonotype appeared a single time. J is TRBJ2-1 and V is TRBV2; D not resolved. Trimming removed 7 bases from V and 6 bases from J, with 4 bases in between. CDR3 length: 10 amino acids. The germline gives CDR1 SNHLY, CDR2 FYNNEI. CDR3 nucleotides: TGTGCCAGCATTTCCAATGAGCAGTTCTTC. Protein sequence: CASISNEQFF.

On this clonotype itself: A junction end diverges from the germline sequence, so it may reflect a read error. The chain employs TRBV7-9 and TRBJ2-1; maybe TRBD2 (5 bases). Per the germline V gene, CDR1 is SEHNR and CDR2 is FQNEAQ (reference sequence). The CDR3 runs to 17 residues. The CDR3, as DNA: TGCGCCAGAAGCTCCTTTAGGACTGCTTATACCTACAATGAGCAGTTCTTC. Translation: CARSSFRTAYTYNEQFF.

By share of the sample, this clonotype is medium-sized. The V call is TRBV5-1, the J call TRBJ1-1; D is perhaps TRBD1 (5 bases). Germline loops: CDR1 SGHRS, CDR2 YFSETQ. The CDR3 loop spans 16 amino acids. V was clipped by 1 base and J by 0 bases, with 13 bases between them. The CDR3 DNA is TGCGCCAGCAGCTTGAGCCAGGGAGGGGTGAACACTGAAGCTTTCTTT. This gives the protein CASSLSQGGVNTEAFF.

This clonotype was seen just once. This chain's CDR3 is CASSPRVGNRGYTF. Written as DNA, the CDR3 is TGCGCCAGCAGCCCAAGGGTCGGCAATCGTGGCTACACCTTC. The chain has TRBV5-1 and TRBJ1-2; the D is unclear. Trimming stripped 4 bases from V and 7 bases from J, with 17 bases between. The CDR3 runs to 14 residues. CDR1 is SGHRS, CDR2 YFSETQ, per germline.

This clonotype was detected only once. A far larger clone is a single base away, which makes a read error likely. The chain combines TRBV6-2 or TRBV6-3 with TRBJ2-3; D is unclear. V dropped 7 bases and J dropped 2 bases, with 13 bases sitting between them. Germline assignment: CDR1 MNHEY and CDR2 SVGEGT. The CDR3 consists of 14 residues. This CDR3 is CASILQSFTDTQYF. CDR3 sequence (DNA): TGTGCCAGCATATTGCAGAGTTTCACAGATACGCAGTATTTT.